This TCR beta chain stems from a study of blood T cell repertoires in COVID-19. For the study at large: Spain, Italy and the United States supplied samples that represented acute and convalescent COVID-19. In each case, the material was cDNA or gDNA derived from T cells, B-cell-depleted T cells, or PBMCs.

Cohorts were determined from participant-reported clinical history. The CDR3 totals 13 residues. V lost 6 bases to trimming and J lost 7 bases; unmatched junction nucleotides: 8. Germline CDR1 and CDR2: ENHRY and SYGVKD. The protocol was immunoSEQ multiplex PCR, while the TCRdb copy is restricted to in-frame clones and leaves out a portion. The sample includes 300,000 to 400,000 clones, around 85% of them seen just once. The sequencing sample was made of PBMCs or T cells enriched from blood (not recorded which). This clonotype was obtained from a woman aged 25 to 39 who had been exposed to COVID-19. V and J are TRBV10-3 and TRBJ1-2; 7 bases agree with TRBD1. CDR3 sequence reads: CAISAGTVFGYTF. CDR3 in DNA: TGTGCCATCAGCGCTGGGACAGTATTTGGCTACACCTTC.